This is a list of T cell receptor beta chains from one sample in a study of blood T cell repertoires in COVID-19. TCRdb keeps only in-frame clones here, not all; method: immunoSEQ multiplex PCR. The sample yields approximately 170,000 clones, around 80% seen once. Sequenced: peripheral blood. Every receptor here comes from a woman aged 45-65 years with acute or convalescent COVID-19. Each CDR3 is given with its conserved first and last residue. The D gene is left open where the match is weak.

J	D	length	V	DNA	CDR3
TRBJ2-1	.	14	TRBV7-2	TGTGCCAGCAGCTTCACAGGGTCCGGGAATGAGCAGTTCTTC	CASSFTGSGNEQFF
TRBJ2-3	TRBD2	16	TRBV12-5	TGTGCTAGTGGTTTGGGACTAGCGGGCCGCACAGATACGCAGTATTTT	CASGLGLAGRTDTQYF
TRBJ2-3	.	15	TRBV7-2	TGTGCCAGCAGCTTAGTGGAAACAGGGACAGATACGCAGTATTTT	CASSLVETGTDTQYF
TRBJ1-2	TRBD1	14	TRBV15	TGTGCCACCAGCCTCAGGGGGCAGCTCTATGGCTACACCTTC	CATSLRGQLYGYTF
TRBJ2-7	TRBD1	14	TRBV6-5	TGTGCCAGCAAATTGGGACAGGGACTCTACGAGCAGTACTTC	CASKLGQGLYEQYF
TRBJ2-1	TRBD2	17	TRBV5-1	TGCGCCAGCAGCTTGAGGCTAGCGGGTGCTTCTTACAATGAGCAGTTCTTC	CASSLRLAGASYNEQFF
TRBJ2-7	TRBD1	16	TRBV28	TGTGCCAGCAGTTTCCTCGGGACAGGGAGAAGCTACGAGCAGTACTTC	CASSFLGTGRSYEQYF
TRBJ2-7	.	13	TRBV6-5	TGTGCCAGCTCCATGGACAGCTCCTACGAGCAGTACTTC	CASSMDSSYEQYF
TRBJ2-5	TRBD1	15	TRBV14	TGTGCCAGCAGCCACGGGACAGGGCTCAAAGAGACCCAGTACTTC	CASSHGTGLKETQYF
TRBJ2-7	.	16	TRBV21-1	TGTGCCAGCAGCAAACAGGGGACAGGGGGCCCCGGGGTGCAGTACTTC	CASSKQGTGGPGVQYF
TRBJ1-2	.	15	TRBV3-1/TRBV3-2	TGTGCCAGCAGCCAAGATCAGGCGGGGGCGCGTGGCTACACCTTC	CASSQDQAGARGYTF